Below are 19 T cell receptor beta chains sequenced from a single sample in a study of vaccination effects on CD4 cells after COVID-19. Antigen-specific CD4+ T cells expanded by the ViraFEST assay with viral peptide pools were then sequenced. Following a roughly 11-day culture, CD4+ T cells were purified. SARS-CoV-2 infected the person between March and December 2020, as confirmed by PCR. The antigens these receptors bind are not known. Produced via immunoSEQ multiplex PCR; TCRdb's table is partial and in-frame only. Of more than 15,000 clones listed, around 74% are singletons. The sample was CD4+ T cells from PBMCs cultured with SARS-CoV-2 spike peptides, taken before COVID-19 vaccination. The receptors shown here come from a human donor who had a prior SARS-CoV-2 infection.

In this sample, this clone turned up a few times. V gene TRBV27 combines with J gene TRBJ1-4; D gene uncertain. The CDR3 sequence is 11 residues long. Per germline, CDR1 MNHEY and CDR2 SMNVEV (reference sequence). The V and J ends lost 7 bases and 3 bases respectively, with 3 bases between them. Here the CDR3 DNA reads TGTGCCAGCAAATCTAATGAAAAACTGTTTTTT. It is translated as CASKSNEKLFF.

This clone was counted between two and nine times. The V gene is TRBV19, the J gene TRBJ2-1; D unresolved. V was cut by 3 bases and J by 0 bases, with 9 bases left in between. The CDR3 runs 15 residues. In germline, CDR1 is LNHDA, CDR2 SQIVND (reference sequence). CDR3 DNA: TGTGCCAGTAGTATCCTTTTTAGCTCCTACAATGAGCAGTTCTTC. Translated: CASSILFSSYNEQFF.

In its sample, this clone is medium-sized. V usage is TRBV2 and J usage is TRBJ2-5; 9 bases align to TRBD1. The J segment lost 5 bases and the V segment lost 7 bases, leaving 11 bases of the junction unmatched. CDR3 size: 15 residues. CDR1 and CDR2 (germline): SNHLY, FYNNEI. Here the CDR3 reads CASMPPGTGMETQYF. CDR3 DNA: TGTGCCAGCATGCCCCCCGGGACAGGGATGGAGACCCAGTACTTC.

This chain connects TRBV5-6 to TRBJ1-2; TRBD1 matches 7 bases. CDR1 and CDR2 (germline): SGHDT, YYEEEE. V lost 7 bases to trimming and J lost 6 bases; unmatched junction nucleotides: 18. This CDR3 contains 16 residues. The DNA of the CDR3 is TGTGCCAGCGATCTTGGGGGGCAGGGGGGAGAGGATGGCTACACCTTC. Its translation is CASDLGGQGGEDGYTF.

The chain links TRBV5-8 to TRBJ1-2, with D unresolved. The CDR3 contains 12 residues. V lost 0 bases, J lost 8 bases, and 8 bases lay in between. Germline V gene data show CDR1 as SGHTS and CDR2 as YDEGEE. The chain's CDR3 is CASSLGGLGYTF. The CDR3 DNA reads TGTGCCAGCAGCTTGGGCGGTCTCGGCTACACCTTC. The whole variable domain, remainder taken from reference TRBV5-8 and TRBJ1-2, is EAGVTQSPTHLIKTRGQQATLRCSPISGHTSVYWYQQALGLGLQFLLWYDEGEERNRGNFPPRFSGRQFPNYSSELNVNALELEDSALYLCASSLGGLGYTFGSGTRLTVV.

The CDR3, as DNA: TGTGCCAGCAGTGAACCTCAGGGGGGCACTGAAGCTTTCTTT. Translation gives CASSEPQGGTEAFF. This chain joins TRBV6-1 and TRBJ1-1, with TRBD1 matching over 7 bases. From germline, CDR1 is MNHNS and CDR2 SASEGT. The CDR3 consists of 14 residues. V shed 2 bases, J shed 4 bases, and the junction held 4 bases outside the gene matches.

V usage is TRBV12-3 or TRBV12-4 and J usage is TRBJ1-2; weak D call: TRBD1 (5 bases). The CDR3 is 12 residues long. Trimming removed 3 bases from V and 7 bases from J, with 9 bases in between. CDR3 in amino acids: CASSFRGIGYTF. In nucleotides, the CDR3 is TGTGCCAGCAGTTTTCGGGGGATTGGCTACACCTTC.

CDR3 sequence: CAISDGLAGDDTQYF. The CDR3 DNA follows: TGTGCCATCAGTGACGGACTAGCGGGGGATGATACGCAGTATTTT. This chain links TRBV10-3 with TRBJ2-3, with 13 nucleotides matching TRBD2. Germline V gene lookup returns CDR1 ENHRY and CDR2 SYGVKD. This CDR3 is 15 amino acids long. V was pared by 3 bases and J by 6 bases, with 3 bases of the junction left unmatched.

V usage is TRBV6-5 and J usage is TRBJ2-5; D remains unclear. This CDR3 spans 14 amino acids. Deletions cut 2 bases from V and 4 bases from J, with 11 bases between. Germline V lookup: CDR1 MNHEY, CDR2 SVGAGI. The CDR3 coding sequence is TGTGCCAGCAGTTACGGTCGGTTTCGAGAGACCCAGTACTTC. Protein: CASSYGRFRETQYF.

The chain carries TRBV4-3 and TRBJ1-4, with D possibly being TRBD1 (5 bases). V was trimmed by 1 base and J by 5 bases, leaving 11 bases between them. CDR1 and CDR2 from the germline V gene are LGHNA and YSLEER. The CDR3 is 15 residues long. CDR3 region: CASSQGVGENEKLFF. CDR3 nucleotides: TGCGCCAGCAGCCAAGGGGTGGGGGAAAATGAAAAACTGTTTTTT.

The chain employs TRBV28 and TRBJ1-5, with D possibly TRBD1 on 5 matching bases. CDR1 and CDR2 from the germline V gene are MDHEN and SYDVKM. V was shortened by 0 bases and J by 0 bases, with 18 bases between the two germline ends. The CDR3 has 19 residues. The DNA of the CDR3 is TGTGCCAGCAGTTTATGGTTTAGGGCAGGGTCTCATAGCAATCAGCCCCAGCATTTT. Amino acids: CASSLWFRAGSHSNQPQHF.

The V call is TRBV5-1, the J call TRBJ2-5; D perhaps matches TRBD2 (6 bases). V shed 4 bases and J shed 1 base, with 14 bases lying between them. The CDR3 is 15 amino acids. The germline V gene encodes CDR1 SGHRS and CDR2 YFSETQ. In DNA form, the CDR3 reads TGCGCCAGCAGCGCAGGGACTGCCCTCCAAGAGACCCAGTACTTC. Translating it yields CASSAGTALQETQYF.

The table lists this clone with a few counts. The chain is built from TRBV4-2 and TRBJ2-5; 9 positions match TRBD2. The germline V gene has CDR1 LGHNA and CDR2 YNFKEQ. The CDR3 runs to 15 residues. J gave up 1 base and V 0 bases, and 0 bases lay outside the gene matches. DNA for the CDR3: TGTGCCAGCAGCCAAGAGCGGGGGGGCCAAGAGACCCAGTACTTC. Encoded protein: CASSQERGGQETQYF.

The J gene is TRBJ1-2, the V gene TRBV2; no reliable D call. The germline CDR1 and CDR2 sequences are SNHLY and FYNNEI. Trimming stripped 3 bases from V and 2 bases from J, with 10 bases between. The CDR3 has 14 residues. Here the CDR3 DNA reads TGTGCCAGCAGTGAGCGCTGGGGAAACTATGGCTACACCTTC. Protein sequence: CASSERWGNYGYTF. Complete variable domain (other parts from reference TRBV2 and TRBJ1-2): EPEVTQTPSHQVTQMGQEVILRCVPISNHLYFYWYRQILGQKVEFLVSFYNNEISEKSEIFDDQFSVERPDGSNFTLKIRSTKLEDSAMYFCASSERWGNYGYTFGSGTRLTVV.

The chain joins TRBV19 to TRBJ1-3; no firm D call. Trimming left V 3 bases short and J 0 bases short, with 12 bases between. Germline CDR1 is LNHDA and CDR2 is SQIVND (reference sequence). This CDR3 comprises 16 residues. DNA for the CDR3: TGTGCCAGTAGTATCGGGCGGCTTGTCTCTGGAAACACCATATATTTT. This sequence encodes CASSIGRLVSGNTIYF.

The genes are TRBV6-6 and TRBJ2-7; D is uncertain. Deletions cut 2 bases from V and 2 bases from J, with 7 bases between. Germline V gene sequence: CDR1 MNHNY, CDR2 SVGAGI (reference sequence). The CDR3 has 13 amino acids. In DNA, the CDR3 is TGTGCCAGCAGTTACCCACCCCCCTACGAGCAGTACTTC. Amino acid sequence: CASSYPPPYEQYF.

The chain joins TRBV5-1 to TRBJ2-1, with TRBD1 matching over 9 bases. Trimming took 0 bases from V and 8 from J; bases not matched to a gene: 9. The CDR3 runs 16 residues. Looked up from germline, CDR1 is SGHRS and CDR2 is YFSETQ. The CDR3 region is CASSLDGRTGVDEQFF. CDR3 DNA: TGCGCCAGCAGCTTGGATGGTCGGACAGGGGTGGATGAGCAGTTCTTC. Combining the CDR3 with reference TRBV5-1 and TRBJ2-1 gives the whole variable domain KAGVTQTPRYLIKTRGQQVTLSCSPISGHRSVSWYQQTPGQGLQFLFEYFSETQRNKGNFPGRFSGRQFSNSRSEMNVSTLELGDSALYLCASSLDGRTGVDEQFFGPGTRLTVL.

The J gene is TRBJ1-6, the V gene TRBV27; D might be TRBD1 (5 bases). CDR1 and CDR2 from the germline V gene are MNHEY and SMNVEV (reference sequence). The CDR3 has 14 amino acids. Deletions cut 10 bases from V and 6 bases from J, with 16 bases between. The CDR3 DNA is TGTGCCACCTCGCGGGCAGGGCGTAATTCACCCCTCCACTTT. Translated, it gives CATSRAGRNSPLHF.

The chain recombines TRBV6-6 with TRBJ2-2, with D unresolved. V was trimmed by 0 bases and J by 6 bases, leaving 11 bases between them. Germline V gives CDR1 MNHNY, CDR2 SVGAGI (reference sequence). The CDR3 length is 15 residues. CDR3 sequence (DNA): TGTGCCAGCAGTTACTCGATATTTGGGTCCGGGGAGCTGTTTTTT. This translates into CASSYSIFGSGELFF.